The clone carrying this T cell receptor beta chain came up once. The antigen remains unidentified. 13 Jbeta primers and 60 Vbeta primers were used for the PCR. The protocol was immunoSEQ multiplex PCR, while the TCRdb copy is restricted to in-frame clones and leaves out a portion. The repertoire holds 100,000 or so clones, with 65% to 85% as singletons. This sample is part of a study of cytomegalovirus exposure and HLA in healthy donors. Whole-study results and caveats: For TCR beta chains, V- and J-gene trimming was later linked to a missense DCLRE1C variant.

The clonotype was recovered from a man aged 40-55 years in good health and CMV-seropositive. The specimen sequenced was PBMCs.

For the CDR3, the DNA is TGTGCCAGCTCCCAAGGGGGGAACACTGAAGCTTTCTTT. Its protein product is CASSQGGNTEAFF. The chain recombines TRBV18 with TRBJ1-1, with a possible D match to TRBD1 (6 bases). V lost 6 bases and J lost 1, with 9 bases in between. CDR3 length: 13 amino acids. Germline V gene sequence: CDR1 KGHSH, CDR2 LQKENI.